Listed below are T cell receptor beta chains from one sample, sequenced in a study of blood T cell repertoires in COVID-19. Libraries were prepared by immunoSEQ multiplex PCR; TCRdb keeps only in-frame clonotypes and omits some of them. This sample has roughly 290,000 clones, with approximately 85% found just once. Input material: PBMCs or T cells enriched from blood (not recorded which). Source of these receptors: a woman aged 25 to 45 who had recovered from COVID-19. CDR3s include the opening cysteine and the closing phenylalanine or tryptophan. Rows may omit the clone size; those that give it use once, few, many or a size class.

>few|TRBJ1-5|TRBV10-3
CATDDRGGKLPQHF
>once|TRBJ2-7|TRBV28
CASSEGAYEQYF
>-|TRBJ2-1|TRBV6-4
CASSDSGRASNEQFF
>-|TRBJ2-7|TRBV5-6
CASSEGLEQYF
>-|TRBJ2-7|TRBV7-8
CASSHPGKSYEQYF
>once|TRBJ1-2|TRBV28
CASSLAGTYGYTF
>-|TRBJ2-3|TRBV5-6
CASSLRGIDTQYF
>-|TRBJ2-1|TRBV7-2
CASSFVAGGYNEQFF
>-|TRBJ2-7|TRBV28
CASSPSTGGVQYEQYF
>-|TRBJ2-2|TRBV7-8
CASSLAMTRGRGAGELFF
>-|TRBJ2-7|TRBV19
CASSIGWQAYEQYF
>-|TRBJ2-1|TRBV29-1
CSVDSASGVNEQFF
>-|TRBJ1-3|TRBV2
CASIFSGQKGNTIYF
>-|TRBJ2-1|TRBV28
CASTSAGQSSSYNEQFF
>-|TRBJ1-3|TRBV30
CAWSRPGSGNTIYF
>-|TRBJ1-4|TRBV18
CASSREQAESEKLFF
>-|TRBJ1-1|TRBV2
CASTTAAEAFF